This T cell receptor beta chain was sequenced in a study of radiotherapy plus CTLA-4 blockade in lung cancer. Sequencing used immunoSEQ multiplex PCR; TCRdb keeps in-frame clones, though not all of them. The repertoire consists of 40,000 to 45,000 clones, with 60% to 80% occurring once and the leading ten covering 9.8%. This clone turned up a few times. Its antigen is still unknown. V shed 6 bases and J shed 7 bases, with 19 bases lying between them. The germline V gene has CDR1 SGHDT and CDR2 YYEEEE. This CDR3 is built from 14 residues. Patients with chemo-refractory metastatic non-small-cell lung cancer received focal radiation plus CTLA-4 blockade with ipilimumab. Study-level points and caveats: Increased serum interferon-beta after radiation also reportedly predicted response strongly. Radiotherapy with ipilimumab was followed by blood expansion of tumor-derived clones.

This receptor was identified in a human donor with non-small cell lung cancer who had stable disease on radiotherapy plus ipilimumab. The V and J genes are TRBV5-6 and TRBJ1-2; possible D gene TRBD1, 5 bases. The input for sequencing was peripheral blood, taken from a patient treated with radiotherapy plus ipilimumab. Here the CDR3 DNA reads TGTGCCAGCACCTCCCTTTGGGGGGGACGTGGCTACACCTTC. This translates into CASTSLWGGRGYTF.